This T cell receptor (beta chain) is from a study of OX40 agonist ivuxolimab in advanced cancers. V gave up 2 bases and J gave up 3 bases; unmatched junction bases: 12. The CDR3 length is 17 residues. TCRdb's table, derived via immunoSEQ multiplex PCR, lists solely in-frame clones and lacks some. This table holds around 80,000 clones, over 85% found once. The sequencing used CD4+ or CD8+ T cells sorted from blood, collected in a trial of the OX40 agonist ivuxolimab. The TCR comes from an adult with an advanced solid tumor such as melanoma, head and neck, liver or kidney cancer. V usage is TRBV23-1 and J usage is TRBJ1-2; 7 bases agree with TRBD1. TRBV23-1 is treated as an ORF (open reading frame) with a function not yet certain. The DNA for the CDR3 is TGCGCCAGCAGTCAAACAGGGGCGCCTTCCCCCTACTATGGCTACACCTTC. Residues: CASSQTGAPSPYYGYTF.